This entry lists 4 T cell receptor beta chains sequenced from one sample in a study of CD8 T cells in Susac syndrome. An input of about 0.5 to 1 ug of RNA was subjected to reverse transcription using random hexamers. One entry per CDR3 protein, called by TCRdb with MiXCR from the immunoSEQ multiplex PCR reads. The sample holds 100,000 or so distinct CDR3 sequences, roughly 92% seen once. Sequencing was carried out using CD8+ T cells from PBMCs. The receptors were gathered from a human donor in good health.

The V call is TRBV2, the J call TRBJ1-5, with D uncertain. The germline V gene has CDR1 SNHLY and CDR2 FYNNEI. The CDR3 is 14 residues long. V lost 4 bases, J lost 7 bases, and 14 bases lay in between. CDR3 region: CASSASEGGQPQHF. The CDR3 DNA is TGTGCCAGCAGTGCAAGCGAGGGAGGGCAGCCCCAGCATTTT.

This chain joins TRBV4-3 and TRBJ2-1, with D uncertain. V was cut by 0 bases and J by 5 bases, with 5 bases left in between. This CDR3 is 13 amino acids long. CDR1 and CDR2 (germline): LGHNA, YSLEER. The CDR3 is CASSQELNNEQFF. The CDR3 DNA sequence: TGCGCCAGCAGCCAAGAGCTTAACAATGAGCAGTTCTTC.

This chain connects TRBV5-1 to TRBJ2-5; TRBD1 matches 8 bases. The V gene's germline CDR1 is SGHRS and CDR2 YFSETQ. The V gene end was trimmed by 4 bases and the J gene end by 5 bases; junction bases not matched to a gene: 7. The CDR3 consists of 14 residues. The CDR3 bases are TGCGCCAGCAGCCTTACAGGGGGAAGCGAGACCCAGTACTTC. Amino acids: CASSLTGGSETQYF. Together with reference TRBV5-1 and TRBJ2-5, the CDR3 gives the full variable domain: KAGVTQTPRYLIKTRGQQVTLSCSPISGHRSVSWYQQTPGQGLQFLFEYFSETQRNKGNFPGRFSGRQFSNSRSEMNVSTLELGDSALYLCASSLTGGSETQYFGPGTRLLVL.

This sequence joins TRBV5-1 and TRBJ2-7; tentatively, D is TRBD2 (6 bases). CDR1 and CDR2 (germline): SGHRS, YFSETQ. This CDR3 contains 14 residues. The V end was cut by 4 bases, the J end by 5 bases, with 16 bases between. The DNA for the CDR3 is TGCGCCAGCAGCCCCTCTGCTAGCGTCGACGAGCAGTACTTC. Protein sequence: CASSPSASVDEQYF.